The present entry profiles one TCR beta chain with its context. The antigen is not known. Treatment meaning: 15 to 20 received Ad26.COV2.S at low or high dose, single or two shots; several received placebo; per-sample allocation not given. At day 63 after the first vaccine or placebo injection, samples were drawn. This Boston cohort included adults aged 18-55 years. This record belongs to a study of Ad26.COV2.S vaccination and SARS-CoV-2 variants. Assay: immunoSEQ multiplex PCR; the TCRdb copy retains only in-frame clones and omits some. The sample has nearly 400,000 clones, about 88% seen once; the top ten hold under 2%. Overall study findings and caveats: Quantification of TCR breadth and depth may have yielded underestimates of total T cell responses. Non-spike TCR breadth was similar in vaccine and placebo recipients.

The CDR3 has 16 amino acids. Germline lookup yields CDR1 MNHNY and CDR2 SVGAGI (reference sequence). V lost 6 bases, J lost 2 bases, and 6 bases stayed unmatched. This receptor was taken from a person aged 18-60 years who received the Ad26.COV2.S COVID-19 vaccine or a placebo. The rearrangement uses TRBV6-6 and TRBJ2-1; 11 bases match TRBD2. The material was peripheral blood, obtained in a trial of Ad26.COV2.S vaccine versus placebo. The CDR3 DNA sequence: TGTGCCAGCAGACCCGGACTAGCGGGTCCCTACAATGAGCAGTTCTTC. This encodes CASRPGLAGPYNEQFF.